A selection of T cell receptor beta chains follows, all from one sample in a study of cytomegalovirus exposure and HLA in healthy donors. The protocol was immunoSEQ multiplex PCR, while the TCRdb copy is restricted to in-frame clones and leaves out a portion. In the table there are 200,000 to 250,000 clones, 76% of which are singletons. The source material was PBMCs. The receptors derive from a man between 18 and 29 years old in good health and CMV-seronegative. CDR3s leave out the opening cysteine and the closing phenylalanine or tryptophan. Each record gives: J gene, V gene, CDR3 protein.

TRBJ2-3 TRBV6-4 ASSKTSGSTDTQY
TRBJ1-5 TRBV2 ASKATGGDQPQH
TRBJ2-5 TRBV15 ATSRGGAEGLGETQY
TRBJ2-1 TRBV27 ASSPFGTPQDEQF
TRBJ2-1 TRBV10-3 AISGTSGHDEQF
TRBJ2-5 TRBV27 ASSFRREGRETQY
TRBJ1-2 TRBV5-1 ASSLIVGEDYGYT
TRBJ2-1 TRBV10-1 ASSRDMSSYNEQF
TRBJ2-7 TRBV10-3 AISERRTDNEQY
TRBJ2-3 TRBV5-3 ARSPEVGTQY
TRBJ2-7 TRBV29-1 SALIHPDYEQY
TRBJ2-1 TRBV5-1 ASSPSQRTYNEQF
TRBJ1-2 TRBV28 ASSLGQGRSGGYT
TRBJ1-5 TRBV2 ASSERGNQPQH
TRBJ1-2 TRBV7-3 ASSPGQGLGYT
TRBJ2-1 TRBV7-2 ASSPITGTRHEQF
TRBJ2-1 TRBV5-4 ASSPPGGSSYNEQF
TRBJ1-2 TRBV6-1 ASRHRDRDLYGYT
TRBJ1-2 TRBV9 ASSVRGYGYT
TRBJ2-5 TRBV7-9 ASSLDGLTRGETQY
TRBJ2-7 TRBV6-6 ASSYGQIKSYEQY
TRBJ1-2 TRBV4-1 ASSPGQNHGYT
TRBJ1-5 TRBV6-6 ATGDSNQPQH
TRBJ2-1 TRBV11-2 ASSRDSYNEQF
TRBJ1-5 TRBV27 ASSRQGNQPQH
TRBJ2-3 TRBV5-1 ASSQGQGGTDTQY